This is a list of T cell receptor beta chains from one sample in a study of blood T cell repertoires in COVID-19. Only in-frame clones appear in the TCRdb table, and some are missing; sequencing was by immunoSEQ multiplex PCR. The repertoire consists of 200,000 to 250,000 clones, with approximately 80% occurring once and the leading ten covering 1.8%. The sample taken for sequencing was PBMCs or T cells enriched from blood (not recorded which). These receptors were obtained from a man between 60 and 75 years old who had recovered from COVID-19. Both conserved end residues are part of each CDR3. The D gene is left open where the match is weak. Clone size is shown for a subset of rows, as once, few, many or a class of expanded clone.

.,TRBV5-1,TRBJ2-1,.,TGCGCCAGCAGCTTGCTAGTCGGTAATGAGCAGTTCTTC,CASSLLVGNEQFF
.,TRBV6-1,TRBJ2-5,.,TGTGCCAGCAGTGACACGGATTTCCCTGCAGGGGATCAAGAGACCCAGTACTTC,CASSDTDFPAGDQETQYF
TRBD1,TRBV27,TRBJ1-4,.,TGTGCCAGCAGTTCACAGGGGGATGAAAAACTGTTTTTT,CASSSQGDEKLFF
.,TRBV27,TRBJ1-6,.,TGTGCCAGCAGTTTATCGATAAGACCCCCGGGGGGACCCCTCCACTTT,CASSLSIRPPGGPLHF
TRBD1,TRBV4-3,TRBJ2-7,.,TGCGCCAGCAGCCTCGGGACAGAGTCCTACGAGCAGTACTTC,CASSLGTESYEQYF
.,TRBV3-1/TRBV3-2,TRBJ1-2,few,TGTGCCAGCAGCCAAAGACACGTCTATGGCTACACCTTC,CASSQRHVYGYTF
.,TRBV6-1,TRBJ1-2,once,TGTGCCAGCAGTGAATTTGATGGGGGGGTGTATGTCTATGGCTACACCTTC,CASSEFDGGVYVYGYTF
.,TRBV11-2,TRBJ2-7,many,TGTGCCAGCAGCTTACCGGGACTCTACGAGCAGTACTTC,CASSLPGLYEQYF
.,TRBV10-3,TRBJ1-1,.,TGTGCCATCAGTGAGTCGCCAGGAGGGAACACTGAAGCTTTCTTT,CAISESPGGNTEAFF
TRBD2,TRBV11-3,TRBJ2-5,.,TGTGCCAGCAGCCAAGTCCGACTAGCGGGGGGGCAAGGCCCCCAAGAGACCCAGTACTTC,CASSQVRLAGGQGPQETQYF
.,TRBV7-9,TRBJ2-3,once,TGTGCCTCCCAACTAGCCGGGGCAGATACGCAGTATTTT,CASQLAGADTQYF
.,TRBV6-5,TRBJ1-1,.,TGTGCCAGCAGATTAACAGGGCAGGAAGCTTTCTTT,CASRLTGQEAFF
TRBD1,TRBV7-9,TRBJ1-2,.,TGTGCCAGCAGCTTAGGACAGGGAGATTCGGGCTACACCTTC,CASSLGQGDSGYTF
TRBD1,TRBV4-2,TRBJ1-6,.,TGTGCCAGCAGCCAATTTATTTACAGGGGTCCAAATAATTCACCCCTCCACTTT,CASSQFIYRGPNNSPLHF